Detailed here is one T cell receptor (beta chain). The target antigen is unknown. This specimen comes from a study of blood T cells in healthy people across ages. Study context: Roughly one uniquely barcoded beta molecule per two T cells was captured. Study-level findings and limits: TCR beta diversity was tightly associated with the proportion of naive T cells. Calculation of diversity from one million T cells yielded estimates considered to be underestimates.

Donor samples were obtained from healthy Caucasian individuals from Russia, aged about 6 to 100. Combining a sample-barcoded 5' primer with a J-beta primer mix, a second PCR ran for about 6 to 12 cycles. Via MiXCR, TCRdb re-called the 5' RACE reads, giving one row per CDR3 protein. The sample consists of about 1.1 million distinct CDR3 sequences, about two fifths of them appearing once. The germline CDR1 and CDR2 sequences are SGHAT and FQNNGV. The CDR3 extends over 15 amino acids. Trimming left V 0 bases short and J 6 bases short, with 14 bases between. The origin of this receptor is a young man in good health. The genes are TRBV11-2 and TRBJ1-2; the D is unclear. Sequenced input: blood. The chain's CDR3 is CASSLDREDGHGYTF. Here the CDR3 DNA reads TGTGCCAGCAGCTTAGATCGGGAGGACGGACATGGCTACACCTTC.